Below, 15 T cell receptor beta chains from the same sample are listed, as sequenced in a study of cytomegalovirus exposure and HLA in healthy donors. In the PCR, 60 Vbeta and 13 Jbeta primers were used. The data were produced by immunoSEQ multiplex PCR, yet TCRdb's version contains in-frame clones alone and is incomplete. The profile shows approximately 140,000 clones, roughly 80% of them singletons. The sample taken for sequencing was PBMCs. These receptors originate from a woman aged 45-59 years in good health and CMV-seronegative.

The J gene is TRBJ2-7, the V gene TRBV7-8; D perhaps matches TRBD2 (5 bases). Germline-derived CDR1 and CDR2 are SGHVS and FQNEAQ. V lost 2 bases and J 12 bases, leaving 17 bases between the germline ends. The CDR3 sequence is 13 residues long. In DNA form, the CDR3 reads TGTGCCAGCAGCTTACCCCTTGCAACTAGGGTGTACTTC. As protein: CASSLPLATRVYF.

The V and J genes are TRBV9 and TRBJ1-5, with 12 bases aligning to TRBD1. Germline V lookup: CDR1 SGDLS, CDR2 YYNGEE. The CDR3 length is 15 residues. Germline trimming cut 3 bases from V and 8 bases from J; bases unmatched to any gene: 6. The CDR3 is CASSAGTGGVEPQHF. The CDR3 coding sequence is TGTGCCAGCAGCGCCGGGACAGGGGGCGTAGAGCCCCAGCATTTT.

This clone was recorded only once. The CDR3 spells CASKKTGDRDFGYTF. The CDR3 DNA follows: TGTGCCAGCAAAAAGACAGGCGACAGGGACTTTGGCTACACCTTC. This sequence joins TRBV2 and TRBJ1-2; 7 positions match TRBD1. Per the germline V gene, CDR1 is SNHLY and CDR2 is FYNNEI. Trimming cost V 7 bases and J 7 bases; bases outside gene matches: 15. The length of the CDR3 is 15 residues.

The V and J genes are TRBV5-6 and TRBJ2-2; 8 nucleotides agree with TRBD2. Trimming at V came to 4 bases and at J to 4 bases, leaving 6 bases not matched to a gene. Germline values: CDR1 SGHDT, CDR2 YYEEEE. The CDR3 extends over 15 amino acids. The CDR3 DNA reads TGTGCCAGCAGCCCCGGGGGGGGGAGCACCGGGGAGCTGTTTTTT. Translated, it gives CASSPGGGSTGELFF.

The chain links TRBV7-9 to TRBJ1-1; possible D gene TRBD1, 6 bases. The CDR3 spans 12 residues. Germline lookup yields CDR1 SEHNR and CDR2 FQNEAQ (reference sequence). V lost 1 base, J lost 9 bases, and 9 bases lay in between. The CDR3 DNA sequence: TGTGCCAGCAGCTTAGTTCAGGGGCAAGCTTTCTTT. This gives the protein CASSLVQGQAFF.

The chain links TRBV4-2 to TRBJ2-5, with D possibly being TRBD1 (6 bases). With 0 bases removed from V and 6 bases from J, the gap between germline ends came to 17 bases. This CDR3 is built from 16 residues. CDR1 and CDR2 from the germline V gene are LGHNA and YNFKEQ. CDR3 amino acids: CASSQDRAGRGQTQYF. The CDR3 DNA sequence: TGTGCCAGCAGCCAAGATAGGGCCGGCAGGGGCCAGACCCAGTACTTC.

The V gene is TRBV7-8, the J gene TRBJ2-7; tentative D call: TRBD1 (6 bases). Trimming pared 9 bases from V and 4 bases from J, leaving 22 bases between. Germline CDR1 is SGHVS and CDR2 is FQNEAQ. The CDR3 sequence is 15 residues long. Written as DNA, the CDR3 is TGTGCCAGTTGTGAGCGCCGGGACACCTCTTACGAGCAGTACTTC. This translates into CASCERRDTSYEQYF.

This clone was detected only a few times. The chain is built from TRBV7-2 and TRBJ2-7; 9 positions match TRBD2. Germline V gene data show CDR1 as SGHTA and CDR2 as FQGNSA. V gave up 4 bases and J gave up 2 bases; unmatched junction bases: 12. This CDR3 is 17 amino acids long. The chain's CDR3 is CASSSSPSGAVTYEQYF. The CDR3 region has the DNA TGTGCCAGCAGCTCAAGCCCTAGCGGGGCCGTTACCTACGAGCAGTACTTC.

The V call is TRBV29-1, the J call TRBJ1-5, with a possible D match to TRBD1 (6 bases). The germline V gene has CDR1 SQVTM and CDR2 ANQGSEA. V lost 6 bases, J lost 2 bases, and 11 bases lay in between. CDR3 length equals 13 residues. Written as DNA, the CDR3 is TGCAGCGTCTCCAGGGGAGGCAATCAGCCCCAGCATTTT. Protein: CSVSRGGNQPQHF.

J is TRBJ2-2 and V is TRBV11-2; TRBD2 agrees at 11 bases. Germline V lookup: CDR1 SGHAT, CDR2 FQNNGV. The ends lost 0 bases at V and 9 bases at J; junction bases unmatched: 6. The CDR3 runs 16 residues. CDR3 nucleotide sequence: TGTGCCAGCAGCTTAGATCGGAGACTAGCGGGGAGGGAGCTGTTTTTT. Its protein product is CASSLDRRLAGRELFF.

This chain connects TRBV5-1 to TRBJ1-5, with TRBD1 identical over 10 bases. The CDR3 spans 19 residues. Germline V gene lookup returns CDR1 SGHRS and CDR2 YFSETQ. Trimming removed 0 bases from V and 7 bases from J; junction bases left unmatched: 16. The CDR3 is CASSLAARGQGEGWQPQHF. CDR3 DNA: TGCGCCAGCAGCTTGGCCGCCCGTGGACAGGGGGAAGGTTGGCAGCCCCAGCATTTT.

As regards this clone: A read error may account for a junction end that differs from germline. V is TRBV7-9 and J is TRBJ2-5; TRBD2 is a possible D gene (5 bases). The J call could be wrong; TRBJ2-7 is a better fit for the DNA end. Germline loops: CDR1 SEHNR, CDR2 FQNEAQ (reference sequence). This CDR3 comprises 14 residues. The CDR3 DNA sequence: TGTTCCAGCAGCTTAGTTGGAAGCGGCTACGAGCAGTACTTC. It specifies CSSSLVGSGYEQYF.

This clone has a handful of counts. One junction end does not reproduce the germline sequence, and a read error may be involved. The genes are TRBV7-9 and TRBJ2-3, with unresolved D. There are 12 residues in the CDR3. The germline V gene has CDR1 SEHNR and CDR2 FQNEAQ (reference sequence). CDR3 amino acids: CSSSLDLDTQYF. The CDR3 DNA is TGTTCCAGCAGCTTAGATCTAGATACGCAGTATTTT.

This chain joins TRBV6-1 and TRBJ2-7, with TRBD1 matching 8 bases. The V segment lost 3 bases and the J segment 3 bases; nucleotides outside the gene matches: 10. The germline V gene has CDR1 MNHNS and CDR2 SASEGT. CDR3 size: 16 residues. DNA of the CDR3: TGTGCCAGCAGTGAGGGCTACCGGGACAGGCTCTACGAGCAGTACTTC. It specifies CASSEGYRDRLYEQYF.

The gene calls are TRBV25-1 and TRBJ2-1; TRBD2 aligns across 11 bases. The CDR3 contains 16 residues. The junction had 10 bases not matched to a gene; V was cut back by 2 bases and J by 10 bases. In germline, CDR1 is MGHDK, CDR2 SYGVNS. CDR3: CASSEPGLAGGVEQFF. CDR3 DNA sequence: TGTGCCAGCAGTGAACCCGGTCTAGCGGGGGGTGTAGAGCAGTTCTTC.